One sample yielded the 19 T cell receptor beta chains listed below, sequenced in a study of CD8 T cells in ankylosing spondylitis (dated by TCRdb to the late 2010s). Receptor amplification or capture employed 5' RACE. The instrument given in TCRdb is Illumina HiSeq 2500. TCRdb passed the public sequencing reads through fastp at Q25 and MiXCR, retaining productive beta sequences. For every CDR3 protein sequence, its rows merge into one entry that carries the most common genes and DNA. The sample table contains about 270,000 distinct CDR3 sequences; only one count was recorded for 30% to 40% of them. Approximately 4.4% of the sample rests with the top ten. Sequencing input: blood, either unsorted or a sorted T cell fraction (not recorded which). All receptors derive from a male donor with ankylosing spondylitis or in good health (not recorded which).

This clonotype has a single count. The chain links TRBV6-5 to TRBJ1-2; TRBD1 matches at 9 bases. This CDR3 spans 16 amino acids. The junction had 6 bases not matched to a gene; V was cut back by 0 bases and J by 4 bases. Germline V lookup: CDR1 MNHEY, CDR2 SVGAGI. The CDR3 sequence: CASSYSNRGRGYGYTF. In DNA, the CDR3 is TGTGCCAGCAGTTACTCGAACAGGGGGCGAGGCTATGGCTACACCTTC.

The chain joins TRBV5-4 to TRBJ1-4; TRBD1 matches 7 bases. The CDR3 is made up of 14 amino acids. With V trimmed by 4 bases and J by 7 bases, 7 bases remained unmatched. The V gene's germline CDR1 is SGHNT and CDR2 YYREEE (reference sequence). The CDR3 sequence is CASSAQGGGEKLFF. The CDR3 bases are TGTGCCAGCAGCGCCCAGGGGGGAGGTGAAAAACTGTTTTTT.

This clonotype was picked up a small number of times. V and J are TRBV10-3 and TRBJ1-2; D unresolved. CDR1 ENHRY and CDR2 SYGVKD come from the germline V gene. The length of the CDR3 is 13 residues. Trimming left V 4 bases short and J 3 bases short, with 9 bases between. CDR3 bases: TGTGCCATCAGTGTTCAGGACTACTATGGCTACACCTTC. It encodes CAISVQDYYGYTF.

The V gene is TRBV6-1, the J gene TRBJ2-6, with a possible D match to TRBD1 (5 bases). Between the trimmed V and J ends, which lost 4 bases and 0 bases, there was a span of 7 bases. The CDR3 covers 15 residues. CDR1 is MNHNS and CDR2 is SASEGT in the germline V gene. CDR3 residues: CASSGQLSGANVLTF. The CDR3 nucleotides are TGTGCCAGCAGTGGACAGCTCTCTGGGGCCAACGTCCTGACTTTC.

The gene calls are TRBV7-9 and TRBJ1-1; D is unclear. This CDR3 spans 15 amino acids. CDR1 is SEHNR and CDR2 is FQNEAQ in the germline V gene (reference sequence). Trimming shortened V by 7 bases and J by 1 base, and 16 bases separated the two germline ends. The CDR3, as DNA: TGTGCCAGCATCCTACTGAGTCAGTCGAACACTGAAGCTTTCTTT. Amino acid sequence: CASILLSQSNTEAFF.

The gene calls are TRBV5-6 and TRBJ2-5; D call uncertain. CDR1 is SGHDT and CDR2 is YYEEEE in the germline V gene. V was pared by 0 bases and J by 5 bases, with 14 bases between. CDR3 length equals 15 residues. The CDR3 region is CASSLAEEYGETQYF. The DNA for the CDR3 is TGTGCCAGCAGCTTGGCCGAGGAATATGGGGAGACCCAGTACTTC. Complete variable domain (other parts from reference TRBV5-6 and TRBJ2-5): DAGVTQSPTHLIKTRGQQVTLRCSPKSGHDTVSWYQQALGQGPQFIFQYYEEEERQRGNFPDRFSGHQFPNYSSELNVNALLLGDSALYLCASSLAEEYGETQYFGPGTRLLVL.

In its sample, this clonotype was seen a few times. This chain connects TRBV20-1 to TRBJ2-3; D is perhaps TRBD1 or TRBD2 (5 bases each). CDR1 DFQATT and CDR2 SNEGSKA come from the germline V gene (reference sequence). V was trimmed by 0 bases and J by 1 base, leaving 8 bases between them. The length of the CDR3 is 14 residues. CDR3 in DNA: TGCAGTGCTAGAGATAGGGGAGGCACAGATACGCAGTATTTT. This codes for CSARDRGGTDTQYF.

This clonotype has just a few counts. V usage is TRBV4-1 and J usage is TRBJ1-2; 7 nucleotides line up with TRBD1. The CDR3 length is 18 residues. Germline V gene sequence: CDR1 MGHRA, CDR2 YSYEKL. J gave up 4 bases and V 0 bases, and 14 bases lay outside the gene matches. The CDR3 DNA follows: TGCGCCAGCAGCCAAGATCGAACCCGGGACAGAGTTTTCTATGGCTACACCTTC. It specifies CASSQDRTRDRVFYGYTF.

This clonotype came up many times. The rearrangement uses TRBV29-1 and TRBJ2-2; D may be TRBD2 (7 bases). The CDR3 has 13 residues. Germline V gene lookup returns CDR1 SQVTM and CDR2 ANQGSEA. Deletions cut 6 bases from V and 1 base from J, with 9 bases between. For the CDR3, the DNA is TGCAGCGTAGCGGGACAGAACACCGGGGAGCTGTTTTTT. Protein product: CSVAGQNTGELFF.

This clonotype has only a few counts. J is TRBJ2-1 and V is TRBV29-1; 9 nucleotides match TRBD1. The CDR3 has 17 amino acids. Germline values: CDR1 SQVTM, CDR2 ANQGSEA. The V and J ends lost 8 bases and 0 bases, in that order; junction bases with no gene match: 14. CDR3 coding DNA: TGCAGCTCGCCCGGGACAGGGACCACCAGCTCCTACAATGAGCAGTTCTTC. Translated: CSSPGTGTTSSYNEQFF.

This clonotype was seen ten or more times. J is TRBJ2-1 and V is TRBV12-3 or TRBV12-4; D is unresolved. The V end lost 6 bases, the J end lost 0 bases, and 6 bases lay between the germline ends. The CDR3 has 13 amino acids. The chain's CDR3 is CASRPSSYNEQFF. The CDR3 nucleotides are TGTGCCAGCAGGCCCAGCTCCTACAATGAGCAGTTCTTC.

This clonotype turned up a few times. The J gene is TRBJ2-3, the V gene TRBV20-1; D possibly corresponds to TRBD2 (5 bases). CDR1 and CDR2 from the germline V gene are DFQATT and SNEGSKA (reference sequence). V was clipped by 7 bases and J by 0 bases, with 17 bases between them. The CDR3 loop spans 15 amino acids. The CDR3 here is CSEAAEVTSTDTQYF. For the CDR3, the DNA is TGCAGTGAGGCAGCGGAGGTCACCAGCACAGATACGCAGTATTTT.

There are a few counts of this clonotype. V and J are TRBV6-5 and TRBJ1-6, with 7 bases lining up with TRBD1. With V trimmed by 0 bases and J by 7 bases, 12 bases remained unmatched. Germline loops: CDR1 MNHEY, CDR2 SVGAGI. The CDR3 contains 18 residues. CDR3 sequence (DNA): TGTGCCAGCAGTTACTCGAGTCCAATGGGACAGCTCAATTCACCCCTCCACTTT. Its translation: CASSYSSPMGQLNSPLHF.

This clonotype appeared many times. V usage is TRBV29-1 and J usage is TRBJ2-1; the match to TRBD2 covers 11 bases. With 6 bases clipped from V and 6 bases from J, the junction kept 7 bases outside the gene matches. Germline V lookup: CDR1 SQVTM, CDR2 ANQGSEA. This CDR3 is 14 amino acids long. The CDR3 nucleotides are TGCAGCGTCGTCCTAGCGGGGGGCCCCAATGAGCAGTTCTTC. This gives the protein CSVVLAGGPNEQFF.

The rearrangement uses TRBV20-1 and TRBJ2-5, with D possibly called TRBD1 or TRBD2 (5 bases each). Trimming shortened V by 0 bases and J by 5 bases, and 13 bases separated the two germline ends. Germline V CDR1 and CDR2: DFQATT, SNEGSKA (reference sequence). The CDR3 consists of 14 residues. This CDR3 reads CSARDPRGEETQYF. The CDR3 DNA is TGCAGTGCTAGAGATCCTAGAGGGGAGGAGACCCAGTACTTC.

This chain links TRBV9 with TRBJ2-2; no reliable D call. Trimming took 1 base from V and 7 from J, leaving 5 bases between them. This CDR3 has 12 residues. Germline lookup yields CDR1 SGDLS and CDR2 YYNGEE. In DNA, the CDR3 is TGTGCCAGCAGCGTAATGGGCGGGGAGCTGTTTTTT. Protein product: CASSVMGGELFF.

This clonotype has only a few counts. The chain has TRBV27 and TRBJ1-1; TRBD1 might be the D (5 bases). The germline CDR1 and CDR2 sequences are MNHEY and SMNVEV (reference sequence). The CDR3 extends over 15 amino acids. The V gene lost 3 bases and the J gene lost 6 bases, with 17 bases spanning the gap. This CDR3 reads CASSFFQGGGAEAFF. CDR3 in DNA: TGTGCCAGCAGTTTTTTCCAGGGTGGCGGGGCTGAAGCTTTCTTT.

The gene calls are TRBV5-6 and TRBJ2-5; tentative D call: TRBD2 (5 bases). The CDR3 length is 13 residues. V was pared by 5 bases and J by 4 bases, with 12 bases between. The germline gives CDR1 SGHDT, CDR2 YYEEEE. The CDR3 here is CASRFYSGETQYF. The CDR3, as DNA: TGTGCCAGCAGGTTTTACAGCGGAGAGACCCAGTACTTC.

This chain joins TRBV28 and TRBJ2-2; D gene ambiguous. The CDR3 runs 16 residues. Germline CDR1 MDHEN, CDR2 SYDVKM. The V gene lost 6 bases and the J gene lost 5 bases, with 19 bases spanning the gap. For the CDR3, the DNA is TGTGCCAGCAGGGCACTCCGGAAACCAACGACCGGGGAGCTGTTTTTT. The encoded protein is CASRALRKPTTGELFF.